This TCR beta chain was profiled in a study of blood T cell repertoires in COVID-19. About the research overall: The United States, Italy and Spain provided the acute and convalescent COVID-19 samples. Sources were T cells, B-cell-depleted T cells, or PBMCs; the material itself was cDNA or gDNA.

Data came from immunoSEQ multiplex PCR; TCRdb stores just in-frame clones and leaves some out. The sample has over 150,000 clones, over 75% seen once. This study enrolled people aged about 18 to 95 from 20 to 25 US geographic areas. Each participant's cohort was designated according to participant-reported clinical history. This CDR3 contains 14 residues. The germline CDR1 and CDR2 sequences are GTSNPN and SVGIG (reference sequence). V lost 2 bases and J lost 2, with 13 bases in between. The genes are TRBV30 and TRBJ2-7; no firm D call. Sequencing used PBMCs or T cells enriched from blood (not recorded which). The clonotype was recovered from a woman between 50 and 59 years old who had recovered from COVID-19. CDR3: CAWSLQRPPYEQYF. The CDR3 coding sequence is TGTGCCTGGAGTCTTCAGAGGCCCCCCTACGAGCAGTACTTC.